This record concerns one T cell receptor beta chain sequence. This record comes from a study of blood T cell repertoires in COVID-19. Background on the study: COVID-19 samples, acute and convalescent, were from the United States, Italy and Spain. T cells, B-cell-depleted T cells, or PBMCs provided the cDNA or gDNA that served as material.

Per the germline V gene, CDR1 is SGHRS and CDR2 is YFSETQ. The CDR3 covers 13 residues. V was clipped by 0 bases and J by 6 bases; unmatched bases: 1. Profiled with immunoSEQ multiplex PCR; TCRdb holds only in-frame clones, not every one. This sample has 140,000 or so clones; roughly three quarters occur once, and the top ten carry roughly 8.6%. The clonotype was recovered from a man aged 45-65 years with active or convalescent COVID-19. Specimen: peripheral blood. V and J are TRBV5-1 and TRBJ1-2; 8 nucleotides match TRBD1. This CDR3 is CASSLVQGDGYTF. The CDR3 bases are TGCGCCAGCAGCTTGGTACAGGGGGATGGCTACACCTTC.